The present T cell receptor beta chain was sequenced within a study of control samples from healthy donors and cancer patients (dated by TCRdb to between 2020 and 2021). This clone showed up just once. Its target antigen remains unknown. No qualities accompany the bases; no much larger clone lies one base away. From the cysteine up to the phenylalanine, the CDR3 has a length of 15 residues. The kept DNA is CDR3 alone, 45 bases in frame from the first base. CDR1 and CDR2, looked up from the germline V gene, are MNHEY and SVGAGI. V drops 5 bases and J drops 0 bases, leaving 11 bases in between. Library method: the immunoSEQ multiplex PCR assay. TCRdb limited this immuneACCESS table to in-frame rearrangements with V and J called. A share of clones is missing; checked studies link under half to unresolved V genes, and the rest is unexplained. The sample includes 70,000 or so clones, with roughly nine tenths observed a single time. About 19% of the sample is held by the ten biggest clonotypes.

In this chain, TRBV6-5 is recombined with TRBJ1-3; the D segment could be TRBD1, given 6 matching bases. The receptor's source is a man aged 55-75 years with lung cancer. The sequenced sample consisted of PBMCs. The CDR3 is CASSRQDGSGNTIYF. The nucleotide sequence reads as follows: TGTGCCAGCAGTCGACAGGACGGCTCTGGAAACACCATATATTTT.